Following are 3 T cell receptor beta chains from one sample sequenced in a study of T cell repertoires in cytomegalovirus infection. Using its own MiXCR run on the reads, TCRdb lists one record per CDR3 protein. The sample lists around 530,000 distinct CDR3 sequences; approximately 25% were seen once. The sample consisted of PBMCs. These receptors originate from a human donor in good health (CMV status not recorded). Some clones in this sample may be carry-over from other donors' samples.

This clonotype was found many times. The chain recombines TRBV7-2 with TRBJ2-4; no reliable D call. V lost 2 bases, J lost 2 bases, and 13 bases lay in between. The germline CDR1 and CDR2 sequences are SGHTA and FQGNSA. CDR3 length: 16 residues. Here the CDR3 DNA reads TGTGCCAGCAGCTTACTAGTGATCTCGACCAAAAACATTCAGTACTTC. Translating gives CASSLLVISTKNIQYF.

Many counts were recorded for this clonotype. The V gene is TRBV7-2, the J gene TRBJ2-7; 7 bases map to TRBD1. The junction had 12 bases not matched to a gene; V was cut back by 1 base and J by 12 bases. This CDR3 is 14 amino acids long. Germline CDR1 and CDR2: SGHTA and FQGNSA. CDR3 sequence reads: CASSLELGQPLGYV. The CDR3 nucleotides are TGTGCCAGCAGCTTAGAATTGGGACAGCCACTCGGGTACGTC.

This clonotype was counted only a few times. The chain links TRBV19 to TRBJ2-6, with no clear D. Germline CDR1 and CDR2: LNHDA and SQIVND (reference sequence). The CDR3 has 18 residues. V gave up 3 bases and J gave up 0 bases, with 15 bases separating them. CDR3 DNA: TGTGCCAGTAGTATCTCGTTCGGGCGGAACTCTGGGGCCAACGTCCTGACTTTC. Its translation: CASSISFGRNSGANVLTF.